Following are 5 T cell receptor beta chains from one sample sequenced in a study of shared clonotypes between healthy human individuals. TCRdb keeps only in-frame clones here, not all; method: immunoSEQ multiplex PCR. This sample has about 1.1 million clones, with 70% to 80% found just once. The sample taken for sequencing was memory CD4+ T cells from PBMCs. As to subset: CD45RA-negative fraction. The receptors derive from a man aged 18 to 29 in good health. Some clones in this sample may be carry-over from other donors' samples.

The V and J genes are TRBV7-9 and TRBJ2-5; D unresolved. This CDR3 is 13 amino acids long. V was trimmed by 4 bases and J by 5 bases, leaving 11 bases between them. Per the germline V gene, CDR1 is SEHNR and CDR2 is FQNEAQ (reference sequence). DNA of the CDR3: TGTGCCAGCAGCTCCACCGAACGTGAGACCCAGTACTTC. It yields the protein CASSSTERETQYF.

The chain recombines TRBV27 with TRBJ1-5; weak D call: TRBD1 (6 bases). The CDR3 consists of 14 residues. In germline, CDR1 is MNHEY, CDR2 SMNVEV (reference sequence). Trimming removed 6 bases from V and 5 bases from J, with 14 bases in between. The CDR3 sequence: CASREEKGDQPQHF. CDR3 DNA sequence: TGTGCCAGCAGGGAAGAGAAGGGGGATCAGCCCCAGCATTTT.

CDR3 in amino acids: CASSWTRGIGAFF. The DNA for the CDR3 is TGCGCCAGCAGCTGGACTCGGGGGATAGGAGCTTTCTTT. The chain combines TRBV5-1 with TRBJ1-1; D may be TRBD1 (5 bases). The V end was cut by 3 bases, the J end by 10 bases, with 16 bases between. Germline CDR1 reads SGHRS; CDR2 reads YFSETQ. This CDR3 is built from 13 residues.

V is TRBV28 and J is TRBJ1-3, with a tentative D call TRBD1 (6 bases). In germline, CDR1 is MDHEN, CDR2 SYDVKM. There are 17 residues in the CDR3. Trimming cost V 6 bases and J 0 bases, with 18 bases left between them. As DNA, the CDR3 is TGTGCCAGCAGGGGGGGCCCGGGACCCTTCTCTGGAAACACCATATATTTT. Translating gives CASRGGPGPFSGNTIYF.

The rearrangement links TRBV6-6 to TRBJ2-2, with 9 bases lining up with TRBD1. The germline V gene encodes CDR1 MNHNY and CDR2 SVGAGI (reference sequence). After removal of 6 bases from V and 4 bases from J, the junction contained 9 bases not matched to a gene. CDR3 size: 16 residues. The CDR3 nucleotides are TGTGCCAGCAGCACTGAAGGGACAGGGCTCACCGGGGAGCTGTTTTTT. It specifies CASSTEGTGLTGELFF.